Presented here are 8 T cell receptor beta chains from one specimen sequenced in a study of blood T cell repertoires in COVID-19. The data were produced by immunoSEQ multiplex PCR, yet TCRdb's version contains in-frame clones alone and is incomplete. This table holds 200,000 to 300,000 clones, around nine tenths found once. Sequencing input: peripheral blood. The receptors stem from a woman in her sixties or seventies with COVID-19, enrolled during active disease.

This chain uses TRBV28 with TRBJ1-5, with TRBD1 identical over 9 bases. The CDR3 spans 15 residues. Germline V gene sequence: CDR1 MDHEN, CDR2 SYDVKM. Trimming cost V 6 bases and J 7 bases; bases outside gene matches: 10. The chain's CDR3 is CASRPTGGAGQPQHF. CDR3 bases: TGTGCCAGCAGACCAACAGGGGGCGCCGGGCAGCCCCAGCATTTT. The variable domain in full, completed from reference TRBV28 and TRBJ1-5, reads DVKVTQSSRYLVKRTGEKVFLECVQDMDHENMFWYRQDPGLGLRLIYFSYDVKMKEKGDIPEGYSVSREKKERFSLILESASTNQTSMYLCASRPTGGAGQPQHFGDGTRLSIL.

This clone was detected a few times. CDR3 amino acids: CASRAGGSGDQPQHF. DNA of the CDR3: TGCGCCAGCAGGGCCGGGGGATCGGGGGATCAGCCCCAGCATTTT. The rearrangement uses TRBV10-2 and TRBJ1-5, with D perhaps TRBD1 (5 bases). Germline-derived CDR1 and CDR2 are WSHSY and SAAADI. CDR3 length: 15 residues. Trimming took 6 bases from V and 5 from J, leaving 17 bases between them.

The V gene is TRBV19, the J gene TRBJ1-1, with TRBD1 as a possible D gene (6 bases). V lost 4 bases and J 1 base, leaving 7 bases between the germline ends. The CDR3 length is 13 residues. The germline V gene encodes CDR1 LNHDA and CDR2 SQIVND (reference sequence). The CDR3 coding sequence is TGTGCCAGTAGTAACAGGGAGAACACTGAAGCTTTCTTT. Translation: CASSNRENTEAFF.

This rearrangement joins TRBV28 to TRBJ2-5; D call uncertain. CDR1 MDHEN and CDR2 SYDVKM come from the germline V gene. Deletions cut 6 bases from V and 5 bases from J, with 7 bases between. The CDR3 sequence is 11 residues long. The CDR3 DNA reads TGTGCCAGCAGCCAAGCGGAGACCCAGTACTTC. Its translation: CASSQAETQYF.

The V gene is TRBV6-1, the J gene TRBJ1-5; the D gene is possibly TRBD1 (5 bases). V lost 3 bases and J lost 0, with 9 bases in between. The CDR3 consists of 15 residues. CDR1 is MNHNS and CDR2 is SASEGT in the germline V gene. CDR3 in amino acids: CASSEGGYSNQPQHF. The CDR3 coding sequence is TGTGCCAGCAGTGAGGGGGGGTATAGCAATCAGCCCCAGCATTTT.

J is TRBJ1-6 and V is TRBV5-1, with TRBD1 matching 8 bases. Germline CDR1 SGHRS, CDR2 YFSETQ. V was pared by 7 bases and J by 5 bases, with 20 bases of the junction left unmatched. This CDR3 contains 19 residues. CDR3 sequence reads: CASPSGFHRQGKDNSPLHF. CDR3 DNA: TGCGCCAGCCCCTCGGGTTTCCATCGACAGGGGAAAGATAATTCACCCCTCCACTTT.

This CDR3 reads CSVSGTGASPSGNTIYF. The CDR3 nucleotides read TGCAGCGTCTCCGGGACAGGAGCCTCCCCCTCTGGAAACACCATATATTTT. V and J are TRBV29-1 and TRBJ1-3; 8 positions match TRBD1. Per the germline V gene, CDR1 is SQVTM and CDR2 is ANQGSEA. The ends lost 6 bases at V and 0 bases at J; junction bases unmatched: 13. CDR3 length: 17 amino acids.

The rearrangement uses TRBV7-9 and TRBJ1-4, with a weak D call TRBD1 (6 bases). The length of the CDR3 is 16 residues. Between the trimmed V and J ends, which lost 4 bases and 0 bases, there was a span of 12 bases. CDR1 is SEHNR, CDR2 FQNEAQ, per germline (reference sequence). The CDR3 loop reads CASSSGQSATNEKLFF. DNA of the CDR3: TGTGCCAGCAGCTCCGGACAGTCTGCAACTAATGAAAAACTGTTTTTT.